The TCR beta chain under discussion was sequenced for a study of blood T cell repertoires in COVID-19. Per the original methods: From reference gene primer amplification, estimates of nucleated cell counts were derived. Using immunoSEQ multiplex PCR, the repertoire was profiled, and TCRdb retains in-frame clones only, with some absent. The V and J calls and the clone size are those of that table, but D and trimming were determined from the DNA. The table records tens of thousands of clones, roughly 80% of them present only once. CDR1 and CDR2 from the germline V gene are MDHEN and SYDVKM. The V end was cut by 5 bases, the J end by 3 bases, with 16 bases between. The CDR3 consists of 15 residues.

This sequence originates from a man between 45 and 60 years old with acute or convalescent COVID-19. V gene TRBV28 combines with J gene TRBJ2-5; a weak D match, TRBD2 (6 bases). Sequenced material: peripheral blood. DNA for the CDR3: TGTGCCAGCAGTCACTCTCGGAGGGATAAAGAGACCCAGTACTTC. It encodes CASSHSRRDKETQYF.